This T cell receptor beta chain was captured by sequencing in a study of cytomegalovirus exposure and HLA in healthy donors. Study-wide points: TCR beta V- and J-gene trimming was later associated with a missense DCLRE1C variant.

As to this clone: Its antigen is still unknown.

The length of the CDR3 is 18 residues. Germline V gives CDR1 SNHLY, CDR2 FYNNEI. Trimming pared 2 bases from V and 5 bases from J, leaving 24 bases between. The PCR contained 60 Vbeta and 13 Jbeta primers. Produced via immunoSEQ multiplex PCR; TCRdb's table is partial and in-frame only. This table has about 110,000 clones, around 64% appearing once. The chain recombines TRBV2 with TRBJ1-1, with a weak D call TRBD1 (5 bases). The sequence derives from a man aged 30-40 years in good health and CMV-seropositive. Sequencing was carried out using PBMCs. The CDR3 nucleotides are TGTGCCAGCAGTGAAATCCTCCTTTCCGGGACGGGGGGAACTGAAGCTTTCTTT. Protein product: CASSEILLSGTGGTEAFF.